The 21 T cell receptor beta chains presented below share a single source sample, sequenced in a study of immune cell composition in non-small cell lung cancer. TCRdb's copy holds only in-frame clones and misses some; the assay was immunoSEQ multiplex PCR. The table shows 2,500 to 3,000 clones, with under 85% occurring only once. Sequences were obtained from lung tumor tissue. All receptors derive from a human donor with non-small cell lung cancer.

The sample holds one count of this clone. This chain joins TRBV4-2 and TRBJ2-3; D might be TRBD2 (7 bases). The CDR3 has 14 residues. The germline gives CDR1 LGHNA, CDR2 YNFKEQ. V was trimmed by 9 bases and J by 3 bases, leaving 16 bases between them. CDR3 sequence: CASKPGGGTDTQYF. The CDR3 DNA reads as TGTGCCAGTAAACCGGGGGGCGGAACAGATACGCAGTATTTT.

The chain uses TRBV11-2 and TRBJ2-1; the D gene is possibly TRBD1 (5 bases). V gave up 2 bases and J gave up 5 bases, with 13 bases separating them. The CDR3 has 15 amino acids. The germline V gene encodes CDR1 SGHAT and CDR2 FQNNGV. The CDR3 loop is CASSLMTEYNNEQFF. The CDR3 DNA reads TGTGCCAGCAGCTTAATGACAGAGTACAACAATGAGCAGTTCTTC.

V gene TRBV7-2 combines with J gene TRBJ2-7; tentatively, D is TRBD1 (5 bases). V dropped 5 bases and J dropped 0 bases, with 14 bases sitting between them. CDR1 is SGHTA and CDR2 is FQGNSA in the germline V gene. This CDR3 is 15 amino acids long. Written as DNA, the CDR3 is TGTGCCAGCAGCCCGGGTGGGGCGAGCTCCTACGAGCAGTACTTC. Protein sequence: CASSPGGASSYEQYF. Drawing the rest from reference TRBV7-2 and TRBJ2-7, the complete variable domain is GAGVSQSPSNKVTEKGKDVELRCDPISGHTALYWYRQSLGQGLEFLIYFQGNSAPDKSGLPSDRFSAERTGGSVSTLTIQRTQQEDSAVYLCASSPGGASSYEQYFGPGTRLTVT.

The chain couples TRBV10-1 to TRBJ1-4, with no clear D. Per germline, CDR1 WNHNN and CDR2 SYGVQD (reference sequence). The V gene lost 3 bases and the J gene lost 8 bases, with 13 bases spanning the gap. The CDR3 covers 14 residues. Written as DNA, the CDR3 is TGCGCCAGCAGTGAAGGTCCGGGGAGGGAAAAACTGTTTTTT. Its protein is CASSEGPGREKLFF.

The chain couples TRBV11-2 to TRBJ2-7; maybe TRBD1 (6 bases). Germline-derived CDR1 and CDR2 are SGHAT and FQNNGV. The CDR3 consists of 12 residues. V shed 5 bases and J shed 7 bases, with 12 bases lying between them. The CDR3 loop is CASSRDTLEQYF. As DNA, the CDR3 is TGTGCCAGCAGCCGGGACACCTTGGAGCAGTACTTC. Filled out from reference TRBV11-2 and TRBJ2-7, the complete variable domain reads EAGVAQSPRYKIIEKRQSVAFWCNPISGHATLYWYQQILGQGPKLLIQFQNNGVVDDSQLPKDRFSAERLKGVDSTLKIQPAKLEDSAVYLCASSRDTLEQYFGPGTRLTVT.

V gene TRBV6-5 combines with J gene TRBJ1-4; 7 bases are a match to TRBD1. Germline V gives CDR1 MNHEY, CDR2 SVGAGI. There are 15 residues in the CDR3. The V segment lost 2 bases and the J segment 2 bases; nucleotides outside the gene matches: 2. The CDR3 DNA sequence: TGTGCCAGCAGTTACAGGGGGCTGACTAATGAAAAACTGTTTTTT. Its protein product is CASSYRGLTNEKLFF.

In this sample, this clone turned up a few times. This sample also contains other DNA sequences that code for the same CDR3. The rearrangement links TRBV5-4 to TRBJ2-5, with 7 bases that match TRBD1. CDR3 length equals 16 residues. The trim removed 3 bases at V and 0 bases at J, leaving 8 bases unmatched. In germline, CDR1 is SGHNT, CDR2 YYREEE (reference sequence). The CDR3 protein is CASSSDRDSNQETQYF. CDR3 DNA: TGTGCCAGCAGCTCTGACCGGGACAGCAACCAAGAGACCCAGTACTTC.

The V call is TRBV10-2, the J call TRBJ2-5; a possible D gene is TRBD1 (6 bases). The germline V gene has CDR1 WSHSY and CDR2 SAAADI. CDR3 length: 15 amino acids. Trimming stripped 3 bases from V and 4 bases from J, with 15 bases between. CDR3 loop: CASSDAQGSTETQYF. CDR3 DNA sequence: TGCGCCAGCAGTGACGCGCAGGGGAGTACAGAGACCCAGTACTTC.

The rearrangement links TRBV4-3 to TRBJ2-7, with 8 positions matching TRBD1. The junction had 11 bases not matched to a gene; V was cut back by 0 bases and J by 7 bases. Germline CDR1 reads LGHNA; CDR2 reads YSLEER. The CDR3 covers 16 residues. The CDR3 bases are TGCGCCAGCAGCCAAGAATTCCGCAGGGGGCGCTTGGAGCAGTACTTC. This gives the protein CASSQEFRRGRLEQYF.

The rearrangement links TRBV11-2 to TRBJ2-3, with 10 bases matching TRBD2. Germline CDR1 reads SGHAT; CDR2 reads FQNNGV. The junction had 10 bases not matched to a gene; V was cut back by 5 bases and J by 2 bases. CDR3 size: 17 residues. CDR3: CASSPIPGLAFTDTQYF. CDR3 DNA sequence: TGTGCCAGCAGCCCTATCCCGGGACTAGCGTTCACAGATACGCAGTATTTT.

The chain is built from TRBV7-9 and TRBJ1-6; TRBD1 agrees at 9 bases. This CDR3 has 17 amino acids. V gave up 5 bases and J gave up 6 bases; unmatched junction bases: 11. In germline, CDR1 is SEHNR, CDR2 FQNEAQ (reference sequence). This CDR3 reads CASSQIPQGQGNSPLHF. CDR3 DNA sequence: TGTGCCAGCAGCCAGATACCGCAGGGACAGGGTAATTCACCCCTCCACTTT. The variable domain in full, with the rest retrieved from reference TRBV7-9 and TRBJ1-6, is DTGVSQNPRHKITKRGQNVTFRCDPISEHNRLYWYRQTLGQGPEFLTYFQNEAQLEKSRLLSDRFSAERPKGSFSTLEIQRTEQGDSAMYLCASSQIPQGQGNSPLHFGNGTRLTVT.

The chain joins TRBV5-1 to TRBJ2-3, with 7 bases identical to TRBD2. Germline CDR1 and CDR2: SGHRS and YFSETQ. The CDR3 contains 16 residues. V trimming: 2 bases; J trimming: 5 bases; junction bases outside the gene matches: 11. CDR3 sequence reads: CASSLGATSSGDTQYF. CDR3 in DNA: TGCGCCAGCAGCTTAGGGGCGACTAGCTCGGGAGATACGCAGTATTTT. Supplemented by reference TRBV5-1 and TRBJ2-3, the full variable domain reads KAGVTQTPRYLIKTRGQQVTLSCSPISGHRSVSWYQQTPGQGLQFLFEYFSETQRNKGNFPGRFSGRQFSNSRSEMNVSTLELGDSALYLCASSLGATSSGDTQYFGPGTRLTVL.

The chain has TRBV5-1 and TRBJ2-3; TRBD2 matches at 8 bases. Germline trimming cut 5 bases from V and 2 bases from J; bases unmatched to any gene: 7. Germline V gene lookup returns CDR1 SGHRS and CDR2 YFSETQ. There are 15 residues in the CDR3. The CDR3 DNA follows: TGCGCCAGCAGTGTAACGGGGGGGCTCACAGATACGCAGTATTTT. It codes for CASSVTGGLTDTQYF.

The CDR3 protein is CASSRGRESYNEQFF. CDR3 bases: TGTGCCAGCAGCCGGGGGCGGGAGTCCTACAATGAGCAGTTCTTC. The chain carries TRBV6-6 and TRBJ2-1; D possibly corresponds to TRBD2 (7 bases). Looked up from germline, CDR1 is MNHNY and CDR2 is SVGAGI (reference sequence). This CDR3 comprises 15 residues. Trimming removed 6 bases from V and 1 base from J, with 13 bases in between.

The rearrangement links TRBV7-6 to TRBJ1-1; 11 bases are shared with TRBD1. In germline, CDR1 is SGHVS, CDR2 FNYEAQ. The CDR3 has 17 amino acids. J lost 0 bases, V lost 4 bases, and 7 bases had no gene match. CDR3: CASSSELDRGLNTEAFF. The CDR3 nucleotides are TGTGCCAGCAGCTCAGAATTGGACAGGGGGCTGAACACTGAAGCTTTCTTT.

V and J are TRBV18 and TRBJ2-7; TRBD1 is a possible D gene (6 bases). Per germline, CDR1 KGHSH and CDR2 LQKENI. Trimming removed 0 bases from V and 5 bases from J, with 14 bases in between. The CDR3 is 15 residues long. CDR3 sequence (DNA): TGTGCCAGCTCACCACCGAGCAGGGGTTCACACGAGCAGTACTTC. Residues: CASSPPSRGSHEQYF.

The chain carries TRBV10-1 and TRBJ2-7, with a weak D call TRBD1 (5 bases). Germline CDR1 WNHNN, CDR2 SYGVQD (reference sequence). V gave up 6 bases and J gave up 5 bases, with 8 bases separating them. The CDR3 runs to 11 residues. CDR3 DNA: TGCGCCAGCAGGGGGCAGGACGAGCAGTACTTC. It yields the protein CASRGQDEQYF.

The V and J genes are TRBV6-5 and TRBJ1-1; a weak D match, TRBD1 (5 bases). The CDR3 runs 13 residues. The V and J ends lost 8 bases and 6 bases respectively, with 16 bases between them. The germline V gene has CDR1 MNHEY and CDR2 SVGAGI. This CDR3 is CASRGTAGAEAFF. In nucleotides, the CDR3 is TGTGCCAGCCGGGGCACAGCGGGGGCTGAAGCTTTCTTT.

Written as DNA, the CDR3 is TGTGCCAGCAGCTTCGAGGGTGCGCAGTTCTTC. Protein product: CASSFEGAQFF. The V and J genes are TRBV7-9 and TRBJ2-1; maybe TRBD2 (5 bases). The CDR3 length is 11 residues. V was cut by 3 bases and J by 12 bases, with 9 bases left in between. The germline V gene has CDR1 SEHNR and CDR2 FQNEAQ (reference sequence).

This clone showed up just once. V is TRBV28 and J is TRBJ2-7; 9 positions agree with TRBD1. The CDR3 contains 16 residues. V was pared by 2 bases and J by 4 bases, with 9 bases of the junction left unmatched. Germline V gives CDR1 MDHEN, CDR2 SYDVKM. This chain's CDR3 is CASSLPGTGIGYEQYF. DNA for the CDR3: TGTGCCAGCAGTTTACCGGGGACAGGGATAGGTTACGAGCAGTACTTC.

This clone was found a few times. This chain uses TRBV30 with TRBJ1-1; D gene ambiguous. V was shortened by 2 bases and J by 4 bases, with 14 bases between the two germline ends. From germline, CDR1 is GTSNPN and CDR2 SVGIG (reference sequence). The CDR3 is made up of 14 amino acids. CDR3 sequence reads: CAWSSTWYGTEAFF. CDR3 sequence (DNA): TGTGCCTGGAGTTCCACTTGGTACGGCACTGAAGCTTTCTTT.